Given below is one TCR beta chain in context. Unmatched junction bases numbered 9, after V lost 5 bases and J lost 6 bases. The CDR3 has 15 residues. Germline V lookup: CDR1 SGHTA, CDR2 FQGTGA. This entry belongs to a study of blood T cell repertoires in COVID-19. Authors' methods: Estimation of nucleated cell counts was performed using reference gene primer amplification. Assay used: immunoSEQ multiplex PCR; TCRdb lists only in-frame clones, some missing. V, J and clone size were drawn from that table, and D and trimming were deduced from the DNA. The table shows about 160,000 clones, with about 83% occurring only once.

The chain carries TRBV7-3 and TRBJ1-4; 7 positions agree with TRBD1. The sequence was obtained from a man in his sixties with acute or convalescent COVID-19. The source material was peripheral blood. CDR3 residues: CASSRGGRADEKLFF. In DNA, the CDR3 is TGTGCCAGCAGCAGAGGGGGCAGGGCGGATGAAAAACTGTTTTTT.